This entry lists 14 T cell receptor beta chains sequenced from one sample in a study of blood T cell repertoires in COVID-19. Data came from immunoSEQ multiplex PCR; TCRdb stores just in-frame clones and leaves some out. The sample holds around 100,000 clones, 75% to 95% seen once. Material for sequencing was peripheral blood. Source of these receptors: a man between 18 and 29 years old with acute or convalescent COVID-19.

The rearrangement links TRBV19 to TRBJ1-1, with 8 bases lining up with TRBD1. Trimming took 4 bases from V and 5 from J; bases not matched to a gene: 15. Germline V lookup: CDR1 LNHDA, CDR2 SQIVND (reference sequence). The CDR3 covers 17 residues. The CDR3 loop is CASSKRTGLRTRTEAFF. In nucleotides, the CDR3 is TGTGCCAGTAGTAAGCGGACAGGGTTAAGAACACGGACTGAAGCTTTCTTT.

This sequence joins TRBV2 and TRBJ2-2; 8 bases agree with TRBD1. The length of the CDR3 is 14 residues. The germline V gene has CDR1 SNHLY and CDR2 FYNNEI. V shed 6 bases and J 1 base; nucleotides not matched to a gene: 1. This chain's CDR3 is CASSGTGNTGELFF. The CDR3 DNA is TGTGCCAGCAGCGGGACAGGGAACACCGGGGAGCTGTTTTTT.

CDR3 coding DNA: TGTGCCAGCAGTTCTCCGGGACAGGGGGACTATGGCTACACCTTC. Residues: CASSSPGQGDYGYTF. The chain recombines TRBV6-5 with TRBJ1-2; 11 positions agree with TRBD1. J gave up 3 bases and V 4 bases, and 4 bases lay outside the gene matches. The CDR3 runs 15 residues. From germline, CDR1 is MNHEY and CDR2 SVGAGI.

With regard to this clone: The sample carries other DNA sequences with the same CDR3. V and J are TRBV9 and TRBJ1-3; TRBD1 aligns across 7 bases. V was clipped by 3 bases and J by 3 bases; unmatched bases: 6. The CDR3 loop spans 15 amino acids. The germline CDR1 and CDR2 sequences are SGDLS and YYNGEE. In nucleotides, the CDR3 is TGTGCCAGCAGCGGCAAAGGGGACAGTGGAAACACCATATATTTT. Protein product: CASSGKGDSGNTIYF.

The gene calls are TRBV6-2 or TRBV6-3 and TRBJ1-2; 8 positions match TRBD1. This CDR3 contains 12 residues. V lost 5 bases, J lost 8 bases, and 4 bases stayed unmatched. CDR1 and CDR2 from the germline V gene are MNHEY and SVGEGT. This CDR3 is CASSPRTGGYTF. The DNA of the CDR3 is TGTGCCAGCAGTCCCCGGACAGGGGGCTACACCTTC.

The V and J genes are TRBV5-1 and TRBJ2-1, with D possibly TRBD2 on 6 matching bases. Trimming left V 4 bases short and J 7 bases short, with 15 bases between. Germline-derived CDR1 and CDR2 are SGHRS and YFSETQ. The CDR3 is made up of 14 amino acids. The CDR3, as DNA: TGCGCCAGCAGCCCTCTGCTAGCGAGTAATGAGCAGTTCTTC. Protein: CASSPLLASNEQFF.

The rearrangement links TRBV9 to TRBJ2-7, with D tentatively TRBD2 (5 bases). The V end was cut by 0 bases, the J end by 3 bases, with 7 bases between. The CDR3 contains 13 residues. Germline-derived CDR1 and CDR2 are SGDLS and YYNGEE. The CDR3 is CASSVGELYEQYF. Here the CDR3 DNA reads TGTGCCAGCAGCGTAGGGGAGCTCTACGAGCAGTACTTC. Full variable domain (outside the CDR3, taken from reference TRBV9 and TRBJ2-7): DSGVTQTPKHLITATGQRVTLRCSPRSGDLSVYWYQQSLDQGLQFLIQYYNGEERAKGNILERFSAQQFPDLHSELNLSSLELGDSALYFCASSVGELYEQYFGPGTRLTVT.

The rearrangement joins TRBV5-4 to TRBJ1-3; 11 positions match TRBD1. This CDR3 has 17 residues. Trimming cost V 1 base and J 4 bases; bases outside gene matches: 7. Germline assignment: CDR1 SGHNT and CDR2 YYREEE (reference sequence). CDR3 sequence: CASSLTTGQGAGNTIYF. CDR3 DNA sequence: TGTGCCAGCAGCTTGACTACTGGACAGGGGGCGGGAAACACCATATATTTT.

The CDR3 DNA reads TGTGCCAGCAGCTTCTCGGGGGGGACTGAAGCTTTCTTT. Translation gives CASSFSGGTEAFF. This sequence joins TRBV11-3 and TRBJ1-1; tentatively, D is TRBD1 (5 bases). The ends were cut back, 3 bases at V and 5 bases at J, with 10 bases in the middle. The CDR3 is 13 residues long. Germline lookup yields CDR1 SGHNT and CDR2 YENEEA.

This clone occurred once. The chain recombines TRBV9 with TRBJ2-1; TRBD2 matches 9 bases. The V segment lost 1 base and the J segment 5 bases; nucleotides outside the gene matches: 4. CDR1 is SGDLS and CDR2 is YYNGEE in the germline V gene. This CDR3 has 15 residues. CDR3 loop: CASSVRVAGDNEQFF. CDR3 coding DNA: TGTGCCAGCAGCGTACGGGTAGCGGGGGACAATGAGCAGTTCTTC. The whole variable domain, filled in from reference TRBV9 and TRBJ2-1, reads DSGVTQTPKHLITATGQRVTLRCSPRSGDLSVYWYQQSLDQGLQFLIQYYNGEERAKGNILERFSAQQFPDLHSELNLSSLELGDSALYFCASSVRVAGDNEQFFGPGTRLTVL.

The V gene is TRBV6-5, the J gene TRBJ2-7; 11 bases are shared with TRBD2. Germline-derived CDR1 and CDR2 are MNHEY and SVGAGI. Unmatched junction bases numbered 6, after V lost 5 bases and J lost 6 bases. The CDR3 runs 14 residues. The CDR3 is CASSPVAGGPEQYF. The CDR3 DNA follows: TGTGCCAGCAGTCCTGTAGCGGGAGGGCCCGAGCAGTACTTC.

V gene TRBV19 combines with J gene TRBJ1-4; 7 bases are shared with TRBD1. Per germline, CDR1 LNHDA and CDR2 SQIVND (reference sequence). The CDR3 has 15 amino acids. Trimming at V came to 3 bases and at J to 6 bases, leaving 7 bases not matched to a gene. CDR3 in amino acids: CASSIANRGDEKLFF. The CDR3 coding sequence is TGTGCCAGTAGTATCGCGAACAGGGGCGATGAAAAACTGTTTTTT.

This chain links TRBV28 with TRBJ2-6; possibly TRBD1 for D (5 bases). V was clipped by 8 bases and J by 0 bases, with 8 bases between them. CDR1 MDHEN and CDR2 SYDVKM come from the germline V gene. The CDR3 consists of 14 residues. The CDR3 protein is CASFDSSGANVLTF. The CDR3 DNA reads TGTGCCAGCTTTGACAGCTCTGGGGCCAACGTCCTGACTTTC.

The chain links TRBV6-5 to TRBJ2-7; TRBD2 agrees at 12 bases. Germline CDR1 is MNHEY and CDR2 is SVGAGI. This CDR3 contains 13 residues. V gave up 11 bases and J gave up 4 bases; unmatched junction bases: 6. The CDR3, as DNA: TGTGCCGGGATGCTAGCGGGAGGGTACGAGCAGTACTTC. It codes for CAGMLAGGYEQYF.